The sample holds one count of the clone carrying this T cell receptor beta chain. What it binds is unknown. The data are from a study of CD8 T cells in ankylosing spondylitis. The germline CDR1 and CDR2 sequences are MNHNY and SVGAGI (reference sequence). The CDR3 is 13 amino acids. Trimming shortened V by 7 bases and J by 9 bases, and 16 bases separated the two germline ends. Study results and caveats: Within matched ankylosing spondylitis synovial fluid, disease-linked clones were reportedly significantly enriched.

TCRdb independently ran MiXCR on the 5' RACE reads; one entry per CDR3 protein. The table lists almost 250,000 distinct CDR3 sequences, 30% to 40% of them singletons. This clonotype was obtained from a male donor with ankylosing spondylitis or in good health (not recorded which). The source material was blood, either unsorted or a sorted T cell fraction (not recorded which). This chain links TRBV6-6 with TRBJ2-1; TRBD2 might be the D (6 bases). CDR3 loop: CASKGRSGGEQFF. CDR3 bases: TGTGCCAGCAAGGGGAGGTCTGGGGGTGAGCAGTTCTTC.